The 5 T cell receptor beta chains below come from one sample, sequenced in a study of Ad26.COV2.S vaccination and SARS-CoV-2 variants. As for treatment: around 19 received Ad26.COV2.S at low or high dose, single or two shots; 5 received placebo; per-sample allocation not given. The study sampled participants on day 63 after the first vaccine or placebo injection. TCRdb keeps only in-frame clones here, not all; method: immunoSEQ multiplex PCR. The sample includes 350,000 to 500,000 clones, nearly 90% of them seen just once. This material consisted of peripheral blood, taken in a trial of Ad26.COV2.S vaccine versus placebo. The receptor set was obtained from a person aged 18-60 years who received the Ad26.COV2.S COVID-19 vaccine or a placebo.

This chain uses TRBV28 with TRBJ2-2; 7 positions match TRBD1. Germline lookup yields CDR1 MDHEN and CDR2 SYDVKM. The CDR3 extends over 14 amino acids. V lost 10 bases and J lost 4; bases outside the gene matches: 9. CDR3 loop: CATRTDRATGELFF. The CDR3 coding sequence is TGTGCCACCCGCACTGACAGGGCCACCGGGGAGCTGTTTTTT.

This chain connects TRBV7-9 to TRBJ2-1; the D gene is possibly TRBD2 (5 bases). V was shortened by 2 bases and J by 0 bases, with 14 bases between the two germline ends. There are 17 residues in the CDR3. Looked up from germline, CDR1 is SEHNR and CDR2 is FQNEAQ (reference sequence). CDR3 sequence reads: CASSLLARADSYNEQFF. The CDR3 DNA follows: TGTGCCAGCAGCTTACTGGCGCGGGCCGACTCCTACAATGAGCAGTTCTTC.

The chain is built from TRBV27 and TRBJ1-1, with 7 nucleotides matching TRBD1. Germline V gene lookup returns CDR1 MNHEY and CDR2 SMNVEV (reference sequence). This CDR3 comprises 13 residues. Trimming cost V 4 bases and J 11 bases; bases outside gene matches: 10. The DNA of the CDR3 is TGTGCCAGCAGTTCCAGACAGGGTCAGCGCGCTTTCTTT. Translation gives CASSSRQGQRAFF.

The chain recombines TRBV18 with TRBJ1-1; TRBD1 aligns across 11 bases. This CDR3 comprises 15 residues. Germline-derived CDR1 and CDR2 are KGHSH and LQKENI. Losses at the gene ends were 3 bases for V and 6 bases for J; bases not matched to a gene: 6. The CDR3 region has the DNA TGTGCCAGCTCACCTCAAGGACAGGGGGCATCTGAAGCTTTCTTT. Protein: CASSPQGQGASEAFF.

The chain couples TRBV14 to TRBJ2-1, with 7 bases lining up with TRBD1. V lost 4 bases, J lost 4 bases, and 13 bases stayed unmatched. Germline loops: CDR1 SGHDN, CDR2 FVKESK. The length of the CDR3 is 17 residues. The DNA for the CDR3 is TGTGCCAGCAGCCGCCTAAGGGGCACAGGGGAATACAATGAGCAGTTCTTC. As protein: CASSRLRGTGEYNEQFF.